The next 32 T cell receptor beta chains were all read from a single sample in a study of blood T cell repertoires in COVID-19. The table came from immunoSEQ multiplex PCR; TCRdb's copy has only in-frame clones and leaves some out. Of about 140,000 clones listed, 86% are singletons. The sequenced material came from peripheral blood. These TCRs come from a woman aged 55 to 70 with acute or convalescent COVID-19.

The chain employs TRBV6-5 and TRBJ1-6, with 11 positions matching TRBD1. The CDR3 spans 14 residues. The germline gives CDR1 MNHEY, CDR2 SVGAGI. The trim removed 7 bases at V and 10 bases at J, leaving 6 bases unmatched. CDR3 coding DNA: TGTGCCAGCACCGAGGGACAGGGGGGATCACCCCTCCACTTT. It translates to CASTEGQGGSPLHF.

In this sample, this clone turned up a few times. The chain employs TRBV27 and TRBJ1-4, with D tentatively TRBD1 (5 bases). Germline loops: CDR1 MNHEY, CDR2 SMNVEV (reference sequence). The V end lost 3 bases, the J end lost 3 bases, and 11 bases lay between the germline ends. CDR3 size: 15 residues. The CDR3 spells CASSFAGAANEKLFF. In DNA, the CDR3 is TGTGCCAGCAGTTTCGCTGGGGCGGCTAATGAAAAACTGTTTTTT. Together with reference TRBV27 and TRBJ1-4, the CDR3 gives the full variable domain: EAQVTQNPRYLITVTGKKLTVTCSQNMNHEYMSWYRQDPGLGLRQIYYSMNVEVTDKGDVPEGYKVSRKEKRNFPLILESPSPNQTSLYFCASSFAGAANEKLFFGSGTQLSVL.

The chain has TRBV2 and TRBJ2-7; TRBD2 might be the D (7 bases). The CDR3 contains 15 residues. The V end lost 8 bases, the J end lost 0 bases, and 17 bases lay between the germline ends. CDR1 SNHLY and CDR2 FYNNEI come from the germline V gene. In nucleotides, the CDR3 is TGTGCCAGCCGCCGGGCGGGGGCGACCTCCTACGAGCAGTACTTC. Its translation is CASRRAGATSYEQYF.

The V and J genes are TRBV5-1 and TRBJ1-6; no clear D gene. Trimming took off 0 bases at V and 0 bases at J, with 16 bases between the two ends. Germline lookup yields CDR1 SGHRS and CDR2 YFSETQ. The CDR3 is made up of 19 amino acids. CDR3 DNA sequence: TGCGCCAGCAGCTTGGCTCGGCTGACTAGGAGCTCCTATAATTCACCCCTCCACTTT. Translated: CASSLARLTRSSYNSPLHF.

This chain joins TRBV28 and TRBJ1-3; 7 nucleotides agree with TRBD1. Germline CDR1 reads MDHEN; CDR2 reads SYDVKM. Unmatched junction bases numbered 4, after V lost 5 bases and J lost 0 bases. This CDR3 comprises 15 residues. The CDR3 sequence: CASSPDRISGNTIYF. For the CDR3, the DNA is TGTGCCAGCAGTCCGGACAGGATCTCTGGAAACACCATATATTTT.

The V and J genes are TRBV28 and TRBJ1-3; possibly TRBD1 for D (6 bases). CDR3 length: 15 residues. Trimming removed 4 bases at V and 4 bases at J, with 14 bases between. Germline CDR1 MDHEN, CDR2 SYDVKM. CDR3 amino acids: CASSSGTSFGNTIYF. The CDR3 region has the DNA TGTGCCAGCAGTTCCGGGACATCCTTCGGAAACACCATATATTTT.

The chain recombines TRBV2 with TRBJ2-1, with 7 bases aligning to TRBD1. The CDR3 has 16 residues. V trimming: 5 bases; J trimming: 1 base; junction bases outside the gene matches: 8. From germline, CDR1 is SNHLY and CDR2 FYNNEI. CDR3 sequence: CASSSDREVSYNEQFF. The CDR3 bases are TGTGCCAGCAGTAGCGACAGGGAAGTGTCCTACAATGAGCAGTTCTTC.

This chain connects TRBV7-9 to TRBJ1-1; 9 bases are a match to TRBD1. The length of the CDR3 is 15 residues. Trimming cost V 4 bases and J 1 base; bases outside gene matches: 4. CDR1 is SEHNR and CDR2 is FQNEAQ in the germline V gene (reference sequence). CDR3 nucleotides: TGTGCCAGCAGCTCCGCACAGGGGGCGAACACTGAAGCTTTCTTT. Residues: CASSSAQGANTEAFF.

The V gene is TRBV12-3 or TRBV12-4, the J gene TRBJ1-2; TRBD1 matches 7 bases. The V segment lost 6 bases and the J segment 8 bases; nucleotides outside the gene matches: 9. The CDR3 runs to 13 residues. The CDR3 loop is CASSPRGELGYTF. DNA of the CDR3: TGTGCCAGCAGCCCCAGGGGGGAGTTGGGCTACACCTTC.

The chain is built from TRBV6-2 or TRBV6-3 and TRBJ1-5; 9 bases match TRBD1. Germline V gene data show CDR1 as MNHEY and CDR2 as SVGEGT. J gave up 2 bases and V 5 bases, and 4 bases lay outside the gene matches. There are 15 residues in the CDR3. CDR3 in amino acids: CASSPGQGGNQPQHF. The CDR3 region has the DNA TGTGCCAGCAGTCCGGGACAGGGAGGCAATCAGCCCCAGCATTTT.

The chain is built from TRBV6-5 and TRBJ1-3; D is perhaps TRBD1 (6 bases). The CDR3 runs 15 residues. Looked up from germline, CDR1 is MNHEY and CDR2 is SVGAGI. The ends were cut back, 7 bases at V and 2 bases at J, with 15 bases in the middle. CDR3 loop: CASTVGAGPGNTIYF. CDR3 DNA sequence: TGTGCCAGCACCGTGGGGGCAGGGCCTGGAAACACCATATATTTT.

This chain joins TRBV28 and TRBJ2-4; 13 positions agree with TRBD2. The CDR3 has 16 amino acids. The V gene's germline CDR1 is MDHEN and CDR2 SYDVKM. V dropped 1 base and J dropped 6; count of bases not matched to a gene: 3. The chain's CDR3 is CASSLSGTSGANIQYF. The CDR3 nucleotides read TGTGCCAGCAGTTTATCAGGGACTAGCGGGGCAAACATTCAGTACTTC.

The rearrangement joins TRBV19 to TRBJ1-5, with a possible D match to TRBD1 (5 bases). The CDR3 has 17 residues. Germline values: CDR1 LNHDA, CDR2 SQIVND (reference sequence). V shed 8 bases and J shed 0 bases, with 20 bases lying between them. As DNA, the CDR3 is TGTGCCAGTTTCCTGGGGGGGGGAAAGCATAGCAATCAGCCCCAGCATTTT. Residues: CASFLGGGKHSNQPQHF. The full variable domain, its missing parts supplied by reference TRBV19 and TRBJ1-5, is DGGITQSPKYLFRKEGQNVTLSCEQNLNHDAMYWYRQDPGQGLRLIYYSQIVNDFQKGDIAEGYSVSREKKESFPLTVTSAQKNPTAFYLCASFLGGGKHSNQPQHFGDGTRLSIL.

This chain uses TRBV9 with TRBJ2-1, with D hard to call. The germline V gene has CDR1 SGDLS and CDR2 YYNGEE. The CDR3 has 14 amino acids. Trimming cost V 2 bases and J 9 bases, with 15 bases left between them. The DNA for the CDR3 is TGTGCCAGCAGCGTCTTCCCCGACTCTCCTGAGCAGTTCTTC. This gives the protein CASSVFPDSPEQFF.

This chain links TRBV11-2 with TRBJ2-5; 8 bases are a match to TRBD2. This CDR3 is built from 16 residues. Per the germline V gene, CDR1 is SGHAT and CDR2 is FQNNGV. V lost 3 bases, J lost 1 base, and 7 bases stayed unmatched. CDR3 DNA: TGTGCCAGCAGCTTCCTGACTAGCGCCTTCCAAGAGACCCAGTACTTC. This sequence encodes CASSFLTSAFQETQYF.

The chain couples TRBV9 to TRBJ2-3; D call uncertain. Per the germline V gene, CDR1 is SGDLS and CDR2 is YYNGEE. The V end lost 0 bases, the J end lost 2 bases, and 4 bases lay between the germline ends. The CDR3 loop spans 13 amino acids. CDR3 sequence: CASSVALTDTQYF. As DNA, the CDR3 is TGTGCCAGCAGCGTAGCCCTCACAGATACGCAGTATTTT.

The V and J genes are TRBV18 and TRBJ2-7; the match to TRBD1 covers 9 bases. Losses at the gene ends were 8 bases for V and 6 bases for J; bases not matched to a gene: 8. CDR1 is KGHSH, CDR2 LQKENI, per germline. This CDR3 region has 13 residues. The DNA of the CDR3 is TGTGCCAGCAACCCAAACAGGGGGCCCGAGCAGTACTTC. Amino acids: CASNPNRGPEQYF.

This chain uses TRBV6-2 or TRBV6-3 with TRBJ2-6; the D gene is possibly TRBD1 (6 bases). The CDR3 is 19 amino acids. The ends were cut back, 2 bases at V and 2 bases at J, with 19 bases in the middle. The germline V gene has CDR1 MNHEY and CDR2 SVGEGT. The CDR3 loop is CASSYVAAGVYAGANVLTF. In DNA, the CDR3 is TGTGCCAGCAGTTACGTCGCGGCAGGGGTATACGCTGGGGCCAACGTCCTGACTTTC.

The chain is built from TRBV18 and TRBJ1-2; 9 positions agree with TRBD1. After removal of 5 bases from V and 8 bases from J, the junction contained 3 bases not matched to a gene. Germline loops: CDR1 KGHSH, CDR2 LQKENI. The CDR3 loop spans 12 amino acids. CDR3 DNA sequence: TGTGCCAGCTCAAGGGACAGGGACGGCTACACCTTC. It encodes CASSRDRDGYTF.

The rearrangement uses TRBV12-3 or TRBV12-4 and TRBJ2-7; TRBD1 matches at 8 bases. After removal of 8 bases from V and 1 base from J, the junction contained 1 base not matched to a gene. This CDR3 has 12 amino acids. CDR3 amino acids: CASGTGSYEQYF. The CDR3 DNA sequence: TGTGCCAGCGGGACAGGATCCTACGAGCAGTACTTC.

The J gene is TRBJ1-1, the V gene TRBV15; 10 bases line up with TRBD1. The junction had 1 base not matched to a gene; V was cut back by 0 bases and J by 3 bases. Germline V gene data show CDR1 as LNHNV and CDR2 as YYDKDF (reference sequence). The CDR3 length is 15 residues. CDR3 DNA: TGTGCCACCAGCAGAGACGGACAGGGGGACACTGAAGCTTTCTTT. It yields the protein CATSRDGQGDTEAFF.

The gene calls are TRBV28 and TRBJ1-1; TRBD1 matches 10 bases. V trimming: 5 bases; J trimming: 3 bases; junction bases outside the gene matches: 12. From germline, CDR1 is MDHEN and CDR2 SYDVKM. This CDR3 region has 17 residues. CDR3 DNA: TGTGCCAGCAGTCCAGGGACAGGGGAAGGGACTCACACTGAAGCTTTCTTT. Its protein is CASSPGTGEGTHTEAFF.

The chain couples TRBV4-2 to TRBJ2-7; 10 bases match TRBD2. Germline V gene data show CDR1 as LGHNA and CDR2 as YNFKEQ. Unmatched junction bases numbered 8, after V lost 2 bases and J lost 4 bases. This CDR3 is 16 amino acids long. The CDR3 DNA follows: TGTGCCAGCAGCCAACCCCAAGCGGGGGGGCGGTACGAGCAGTACTTC. It translates to CASSQPQAGGRYEQYF.

V usage is TRBV18 and J usage is TRBJ2-5, with 8 positions matching TRBD1. This CDR3 spans 17 amino acids. J was trimmed by 2 bases and V by 4 bases; bases with no gene match: 12. Germline assignment: CDR1 KGHSH and CDR2 LQKENI. CDR3 nucleotide sequence: TGTGCCAGCTCACTAAGTCTGACAGGGGTATTGCAAGAGACCCAGTACTTC. It encodes CASSLSLTGVLQETQYF.

V gene TRBV5-8 combines with J gene TRBJ1-6, with D tentatively TRBD1 (5 bases). CDR1 and CDR2 (germline): SGHTS, YDEGEE. Trimming cost V 0 bases and J 7 bases, with 17 bases left between them. The CDR3 sequence is 17 residues long. CDR3 bases: TGTGCCAGCAGCTTGGGGGGCCGCGGAACGTCCAATTCACCCCTCCACTTT. Amino acid sequence: CASSLGGRGTSNSPLHF.

The chain recombines TRBV4-2 with TRBJ2-5; D is unclear. Trimming took 4 bases from V and 1 from J, leaving 7 bases between them. In germline, CDR1 is LGHNA, CDR2 YNFKEQ. The CDR3 runs to 13 residues. CDR3 sequence (DNA): TGTGCCAGCAGCCCGCTCGGCCAAGAGACCCAGTACTTC. This encodes CASSPLGQETQYF.

The rearrangement links TRBV7-9 to TRBJ2-7; weak D call: TRBD1 (5 bases). Per the germline V gene, CDR1 is SEHNR and CDR2 is FQNEAQ (reference sequence). The V end was cut by 5 bases, the J end by 4 bases, with 12 bases between. This CDR3 is 13 amino acids long. DNA of the CDR3: TGTGCCAGCAGCCCCCAGGGTGGTTACGAGCAGTACTTC. Its translation is CASSPQGGYEQYF.

The count of this clone is one. J is TRBJ2-2 and V is TRBV6-5; 9 bases are a match to TRBD1. Germline values: CDR1 MNHEY, CDR2 SVGAGI. V shed 7 bases, J shed 4 bases, and the junction held 4 bases outside the gene matches. The CDR3 spans 14 residues. CDR3 bases: TGTGCCAGCAAGGGACAGGGTCGCACCGGGGAGCTGTTTTTT. Encoded protein: CASKGQGRTGELFF.

The DNA of the CDR3 is TGTGCCAGCAGTTTCCCTCAGGGAAGTTCCACTGAAGCTTTCTTT. Protein sequence: CASSFPQGSSTEAFF. The V gene is TRBV28, the J gene TRBJ1-1, with D perhaps TRBD1 (5 bases). The germline gives CDR1 MDHEN, CDR2 SYDVKM. The CDR3 contains 15 residues. V shed 3 bases and J shed 4 bases, with 15 bases lying between them. Full variable domain (remainder filled in from reference TRBV28 and TRBJ1-1): DVKVTQSSRYLVKRTGEKVFLECVQDMDHENMFWYRQDPGLGLRLIYFSYDVKMKEKGDIPEGYSVSREKKERFSLILESASTNQTSMYLCASSFPQGSSTEAFFGQGTRLTVV.

This clone was recorded only once. V usage is TRBV5-1 and J usage is TRBJ1-1; 9 bases agree with TRBD1. Germline assignment: CDR1 SGHRS and CDR2 YFSETQ. The V segment lost 6 bases and the J segment 7 bases; nucleotides outside the gene matches: 1. The CDR3 is 11 amino acids. The CDR3 reads CASKTGGEAFF. Here the CDR3 DNA reads TGCGCCAGCAAGACAGGGGGTGAAGCTTTCTTT. The variable domain in full, with the rest retrieved from reference TRBV5-1 and TRBJ1-1, is KAGVTQTPRYLIKTRGQQVTLSCSPISGHRSVSWYQQTPGQGLQFLFEYFSETQRNKGNFPGRFSGRQFSNSRSEMNVSTLELGDSALYLCASKTGGEAFFGQGTRLTVV.

V usage is TRBV28 and J usage is TRBJ2-2; 8 nucleotides line up with TRBD2. This CDR3 is 15 amino acids long. Germline loops: CDR1 MDHEN, CDR2 SYDVKM. V lost 2 bases to trimming and J lost 4 bases; unmatched junction nucleotides: 3. The CDR3 loop is CASSLRAGVTGELFF. The CDR3 coding sequence is TGTGCCAGCAGTTTAAGAGCGGGGGTCACCGGGGAGCTGTTTTTT.

The rearrangement joins TRBV3-1 (or the pseudogene TRBV3-2) to TRBJ2-3; no reliable D call. Per germline, CDR1 LGHDT and CDR2 YNNKEL (reference sequence). Trimming removed 4 bases at V and 4 bases at J, with 9 bases between. The CDR3 has 13 residues. CDR3 DNA sequence: TGTGCCAGCAGCCGCCAACTCTCAGATACGCAGTATTTT. Its translation: CASSRQLSDTQYF.